This TCR beta chain was profiled in a study of cytomegalovirus exposure and HLA in healthy donors (dated by TCRdb to about 2017). Regarding the study in general: In an earlier analysis of some 610 of the donors, around 300 Gb of sequence data and about 110 million unique TCR beta sequences from about 180 million T cells were reported. An earlier analysis of several hundred of the donors used high-throughput TCR beta sequencing to judge whether each TCR beta V gene segment behaved as functional or pseudogenic. Around 300 gigabases of sequencing data and some 85 million unique TCR sequences were included in an early release covering about 620 HLA-typed donors. Class I and class II HLA loci were covered by the typing at four-digit resolution. Rather than using new phenotypic data, the later analysis identified candidate immune exposures from TCR beta sequences and from how often those sequences occurred across donors. A later analysis re-examined previously published TCR beta repertoires from roughly 720 donors and added high-resolution HLA genotyping to investigate patterns of TCR occurrence. The study combined high-throughput TCR immunosequencing, statistical association of individual TCRs with disease status, and machine learning to predict cytomegalovirus infection status. All discovery cohort repertoires had been generated using a single sequencing platform. Alongside the repertoire data, information on donor age, sex, ethnicity and CMV serostatus was compiled. Four to six DR-DQ haplotypes were handled as single units for association and clustering, since linkage in the cohort was strong. Along with the roughly 700-subject first cohort, a separate validation cohort of over a hundred different subjects was used. The aim of the study was to test whether cataloging public T cell receptors could identify signatures of past pathogen exposure. A later genetic analysis used genome-wide SNP genotypes for about 60% of the roughly 670 donors, treating that subset as a discovery cohort. The number of typed donors differed by locus: 629-630 for A, B, C, DRB1 and DQB1; approximately 540 for DQA1; 606 for DPA1; and some 430 for DPB1. Among 300 to 500 genotyped donors of the cohort, an average of approximately 220,000 unique TCR beta nucleotide sequences was sequenced per donor, of which 15% to 20% were non-productive. Of the 300 to 450 genotyped donors, 65% to 90% were placed in the genetic ancestry cluster associated with self-reported Caucasian donors. The study profiled the T cell repertoires of 500 to 800 subjects by immunosequencing and related them to cytomegalovirus serostatus.

The cohort was made up of 666 healthy bone marrow donors. Cohort members were all nominally healthy when sampled, although unrecorded immune exposures were likely present. The donor tested CMV seronegative, placing the donor among the 350 or so seronegative members of the cohort. A peripheral blood sample was collected from each donor, and TCR beta sequencing was performed on peripheral blood mononuclear cells. Genomic DNA was extracted from the blood cell samples with the Qiagen DNeasy Blood Extraction Kit. For CDR1 and CDR2, the germline V gene lists SGDLS and YYNGEE. Its CDR3 holds 15 amino acids, cysteine through phenylalanine. The CDR3 DNA has 45 bases and is translated from base 1. Trimming at the junction amounts to 1 base on V and 0 bases on J, and the germline ends lie 8 bases apart. A note on this clone: It lacks a known antigen. No base qualities exist here, and no much larger clone lies one base off it.

Library preparation was by the immunoSEQ multiplex PCR assay. For the multiplex PCR, a mixture combining 60 forward primers for TCR Vbeta segments and 13 reverse primers for TCR Jbeta segments was used. The CDR3 region of rearranged TCR beta genes was amplified from genomic DNA with a multiplex PCR assay. Amplified TCR beta libraries were sequenced as 87-base-pair reads on the Illumina HiSeq System. For the original study's pipeline: A later analysis tallied roughly 80 million unique TCR beta chains across the 660 or so repertoires, and 10 million to 11 million of those chains were shared by two or more donors. Raw reads were error-corrected and collapsed into unique sequences by a nearest-neighbor algorithm in which closely related sequences were merged to remove PCR and sequencing errors. CDR3 sequences were aligned to IMGT reference sequences to assign V, D and J gene segments. For a sequence to be retained, a match of at least six nucleotides was required to both a V gene segment and a J gene segment. Rearrangements were called productive when the CDR3 lacked stop codons and stayed in frame with V and J; all others were non-productive. Following IMGT convention, CDR3 was defined as the stretch from the second conserved V-encoded cysteine up to the conserved J-encoded phenylalanine. Sequences without an unambiguous match to a single V gene segment were excluded from the earlier analysis of 450 to 650 of the donors. In an earlier analysis of roughly 600 of the donors, a V segment was called functional when productive rearrangements were above 56.7%, and segregating when the standard deviation between donors exceeded 5%. A statistical classification framework was built to diagnose cytomegalovirus status from the catalog of TCR beta chain sequences. A later analysis assigned V and J genes by comparing TCR nucleotide sequences with IMGT/GENE-DB human TR gene sequences. In a later analysis, CDR3 sequences and most-parsimonious VDJ recombination scenarios were assigned using the TCRdist pipeline. In a later analysis, each TCR beta chain was defined by its CDR3 amino acid sequence together with its V-gene family, and reads lacking a unique V-gene family were excluded. In a later analysis, 450 to 600 highly shared, low-generation-probability nucleotide sequences were removed to address suspected cross-contamination and a sequencing artifact. A later analysis calculated a clonal expansion index for each public chain from normalized within-repertoire ranks of inferred template counts. Generation probabilities in a later analysis came from a VDJ recombination model fitted to out-of-frame rearrangements, and those results were checked against IGoR. In a later analysis, TCR-TCR, TCR-HLA and TCR-CMV co-occurrence was scored with hypergeometric tests, and a repertoire-size bias correction was applied to TCR pairs. In a later analysis, false discovery rates were estimated by permuting HLA or CMV assignments 20 times. In a later analysis, co-occurring TCRs were grouped with DBSCAN, and TCRdist sequence similarity was added when clustering was performed within HLA-allele-positive subsets. For co-occurrence clustering, repertoires with fewer than 30,000 or more than 120,000 public chains were excluded, along with five or six repertoires with anomalous nucleotide sharing. TCRdb limited this immuneACCESS table to in-frame rearrangements with V and J called. A share of clones is missing; checked studies link under half to unresolved V genes, and the rest is unexplained. V, J and clone size derive from that table, while D and trimming were established from the DNA sequence. A total of approximately 90,000 clones appear in this sample, roughly 80% of them only once. Roughly 1.9% of the sample goes to the ten largest clones.

What the work shows at the level of the full study, not this receptor alone: An earlier analysis of roughly 570 of the donors showed that most TCR beta V segments appeared in productive rearrangements either about 87% or about 30% of the time, which broadly matched IMGT annotations. The study listed approximately 160 TCR beta chains as associated with cytomegalovirus. This cohort had only TCR beta chains sequenced, and the lack of alpha or paired-chain data limited which features could be detected. In a later analysis, the rate of TCR association differed among HLA loci, with DRB1 alleles having the most associated TCRs and HLA-C alleles having the fewest. Correlated functional status among segregating V segments might be attributable to linkage disequilibrium, but an unknown experimental factor could not be ruled out. A later analysis reported that several top co-occurrence clusters appeared linked to parvovirus B19, influenza, CMV and Epstein-Barr virus. Cytomegalovirus status was reported to be diagnosed by the classifier with high specificity and sensitivity in both the original and validation cohorts. An association between a missense DCLRE1C variant and V-gene and J-gene trimming of TCR beta chains was found in a later genetic analysis and replicated in an independent cohort. In a later analysis, HLA-associated TCR beta chains showed more clonal expansion and lower generation probabilities than non-associated chains that were equally common. The 87-base-pair reads could not distinguish some IMGT-functional V segments, including TRBV6-2 and TRBV6-3, so those segments were excluded. Specific HLA alleles were associated with 15,000 to 20,000 TCR beta sequences at a false discovery rate of 0.05 in a later analysis. Most TCR sequences were observed very rarely across donors, whereas some public TCRs were present in many individuals. Strong co-occurrence of HLA alleles, especially DR and DQ, made assigning TCR associations to individual alleles difficult. A later genetic analysis reported fewer N-insertions in productive TCRs among donors in an Asian-associated ancestry cluster than the approximately 670-donor mean. The authors suggested that the approach could potentially be generalized to other disease states and immunological phenotypes. Because HLA typing was missing for some donors at each locus, association tests included only the typed subset. A further reported finding was that TCR beta sequences accurately predicted the HLA-A and HLA-B alleles for most subjects in the first cohort. The sequencing pipeline was judged likely to have produced a cluster of highly shared sequence variants as a technical artifact. In a later analysis, most CMV-associated TCR beta chains were found to appear HLA-restricted, with HLA associations seemingly driven largely by CMV exposure. Presence/absence analyses assumed roughly uniform sequencing depth across donors, an assumption that may not hold. A few of the identified cytomegalovirus-associated TCR beta chains were confirmed in vitro to be specific for cytomegalovirus antigens. For the cohort, immune exposure information was limited to CMV serostatus. Because counts were too low, about 15 rarely observed V segments, including chromosome 9 orphons, were left out of the earlier analysis of some 640 of the donors.

The specimen sequenced was PBMCs. The receptor's source is a boy aged 10-17 years in good health and CMV-seronegative. The chain couples TRBV9 to TRBJ1-5; perhaps TRBD1 is the D gene, with 6 bases matching. The nucleotide sequence reads TGTGCCAGCAGCGTATCAGGGGTTAGCAATCAGCCCCAGCATTTT. Its translation reads: CASSVSGVSNQPQHF.